This TCR beta chain was found in a study of radiotherapy plus CTLA-4 blockade in lung cancer (dated by TCRdb to the late 2010s). In the study overall: Among enrolled patients, about 17% had an objective response and around 33% reached disease control. Overall results and qualifications from the work: After treatment with radiotherapy and ipilimumab, TCR clones that came from tumors expanded in the peripheral blood. The strongest predictors of response, as reported, were early dynamic changes in blood T cell clones along with a rise in serum interferon-beta after radiation.

The receptor library was made with the immunoSEQ multiplex PCR assay. This immuneACCESS table, as held by TCRdb, lists in-frame sequences with V and J called but not all clones. Of the missing ones, under half trace to an unresolved V gene in checked studies; the others have no known cause. This sample is represented by fewer than 70,000 clones; roughly 85% of them were singletons. Clones ranked in the top ten supply over 7.5% of the sample. A distance of 12 bases separates the germline ends of V and J, which lose 7 bases and 6 bases respectively. CDR1 and CDR2 are read off the germline V gene as SQVTM and ANQGSEA. The CDR3 holds 12 amino acids from the cysteine to the phenylalanine. Only the CDR3 DNA stays, 36 bases, in frame from base 1. Comment on this clone: Its specific antigen is unknown. No base quality values were provided; no much bigger clone lies one nucleotide off.

Focal radiation therapy combined with CTLA-4 blockade (ipilimumab) was tested in patients with chemo-refractory metastatic non-small-cell lung cancer. Sequenced material: peripheral blood, taken from a patient treated with radiotherapy plus ipilimumab. This TCR derives from a human donor with non-small cell lung cancer who had a complete response to radiotherapy plus ipilimumab. The sequence joins TRBV29-1 to TRBJ2-2; D gene: possibly TRBD1, on 5 matching bases. The CDR3 corresponds to CSGERGAGELFF. The DNA reads as follows: TGCAGCGGGGAAAGGGGCGCCGGGGAGCTGTTTTTT.